The subject of this entry is one T cell receptor (beta chain). Its antigen is as yet unknown. Researchers prepared the TRB cDNA libraries using 5' RACE with UMI labels. TCRdb reanalyzed the 5' RACE reads, giving one entry per CDR3 protein sequence and no DNA. Recorded here are 100,000 to 150,000 distinct CDR3 sequences; the top ten clones represent 0.5% to 0.6%. This CDR3 is built from 16 residues. Germline V gives CDR1 SGHKS, CDR2 YYEKEE (reference sequence). This record comes from a study of CXCR3-negative and CXCR3-positive naive CD8 T cells. Overall study findings and caveats: More hydrophobic TRB CDR3s were found in CXCR3-positive naive cells than in CXCR3-negative naive cells.

Material for sequencing was naive CXCR3+ CD8+ T cells from blood. Sample subset: CD45RO-CCR7+CD27+CD95- naive CD8+ T cells expressing CXCR3 (TNR3+). The chain is built from TRBV5-5 and TRBJ2-5; TCRdb designates TRBD2, a call that cannot be tested without DNA. This clonotype originated in a human donor in good health. Some clones in this sample may be carry-over from other donors' samples. The CDR3 loop is CASSLRLAGDEETQYF.